A single TCR beta chain is shown here with its context. The sample originates from a study of blood T cell repertoires in COVID-19. The ends were cut back, 2 bases at V and 3 bases at J, with 9 bases in the middle. Germline CDR1 SGHNT, CDR2 YENEEA. The CDR3 sequence is 14 residues long. Produced via immunoSEQ multiplex PCR; TCRdb's table is partial and in-frame only. The sample contains around 150,000 clones, about 86% of which appear only once. The sequence came from a man between 65 and 80 years old with acute or convalescent COVID-19. The chain links TRBV11-3 to TRBJ2-3; possible D gene TRBD1, 6 bases. The source material was peripheral blood. The CDR3 loop reads CASSLKQGTDTQYF. The CDR3 DNA reads as TGTGCCAGCAGCTTAAAACAGGGAACAGATACGCAGTATTTT.